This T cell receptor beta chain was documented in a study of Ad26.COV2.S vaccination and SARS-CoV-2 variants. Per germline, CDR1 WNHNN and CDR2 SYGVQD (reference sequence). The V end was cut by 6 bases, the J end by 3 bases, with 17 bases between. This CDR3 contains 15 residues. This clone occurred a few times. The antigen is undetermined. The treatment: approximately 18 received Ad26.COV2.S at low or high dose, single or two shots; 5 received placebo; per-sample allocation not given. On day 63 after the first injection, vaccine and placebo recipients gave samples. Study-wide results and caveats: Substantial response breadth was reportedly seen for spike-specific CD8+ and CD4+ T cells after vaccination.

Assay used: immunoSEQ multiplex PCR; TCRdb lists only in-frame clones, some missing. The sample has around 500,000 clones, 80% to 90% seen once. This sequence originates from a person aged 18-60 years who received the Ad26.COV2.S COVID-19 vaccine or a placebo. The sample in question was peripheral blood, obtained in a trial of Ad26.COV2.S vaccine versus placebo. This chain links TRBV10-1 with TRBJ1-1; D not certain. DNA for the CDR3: TGCGCCAGCAGCCGTTCAGTCGTACCTTACACTGAAGCTTTCTTT. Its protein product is CASSRSVVPYTEAFF.